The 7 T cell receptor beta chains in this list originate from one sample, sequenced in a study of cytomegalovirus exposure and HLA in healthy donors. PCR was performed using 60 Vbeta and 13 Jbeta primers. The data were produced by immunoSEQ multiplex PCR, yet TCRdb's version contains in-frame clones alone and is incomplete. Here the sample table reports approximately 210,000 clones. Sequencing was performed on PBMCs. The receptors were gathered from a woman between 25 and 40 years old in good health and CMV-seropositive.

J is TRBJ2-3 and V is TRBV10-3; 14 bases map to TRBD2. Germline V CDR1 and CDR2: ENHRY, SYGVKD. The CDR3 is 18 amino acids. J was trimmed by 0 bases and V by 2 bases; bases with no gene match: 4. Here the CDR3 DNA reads TGTGCCATCAGTGAGCGACTAGCGGGGGGGCCTAGCACAGATACGCAGTATTTT. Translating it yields CAISERLAGGPSTDTQYF.

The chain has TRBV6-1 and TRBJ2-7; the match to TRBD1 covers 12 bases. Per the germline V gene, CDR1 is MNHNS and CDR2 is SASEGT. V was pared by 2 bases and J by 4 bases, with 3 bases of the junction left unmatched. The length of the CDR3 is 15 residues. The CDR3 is CASSERDRGPYEQYF. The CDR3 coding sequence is TGTGCCAGCAGTGAAAGGGACAGGGGGCCGTACGAGCAGTACTTC.

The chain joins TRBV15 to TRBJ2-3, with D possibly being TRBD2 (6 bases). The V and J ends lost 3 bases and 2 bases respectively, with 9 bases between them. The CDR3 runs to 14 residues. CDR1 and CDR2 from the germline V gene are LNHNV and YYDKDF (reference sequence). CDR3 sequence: CATSSGGNTDTQYF. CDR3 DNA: TGTGCCACCAGCAGCGGGGGTAACACAGATACGCAGTATTTT.

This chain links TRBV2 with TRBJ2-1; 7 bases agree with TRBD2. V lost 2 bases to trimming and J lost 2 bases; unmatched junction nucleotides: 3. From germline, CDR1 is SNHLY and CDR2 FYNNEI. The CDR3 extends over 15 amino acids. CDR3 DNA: TGTGCCAGCAGTGAACGGGAGGTAACCTACAATGAGCAGTTCTTC. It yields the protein CASSEREVTYNEQFF.

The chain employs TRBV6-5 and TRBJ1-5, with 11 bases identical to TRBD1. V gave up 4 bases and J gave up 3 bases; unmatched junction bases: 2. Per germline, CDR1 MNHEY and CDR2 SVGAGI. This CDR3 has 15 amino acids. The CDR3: CASSLDRGPNQPQHF. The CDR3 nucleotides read TGTGCCAGCAGTTTGGACAGGGGGCCCAATCAGCCCCAGCATTTT.

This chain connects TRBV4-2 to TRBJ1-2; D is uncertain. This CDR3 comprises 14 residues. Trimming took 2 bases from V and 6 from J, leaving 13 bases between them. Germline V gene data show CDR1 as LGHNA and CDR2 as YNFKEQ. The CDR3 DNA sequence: TGTGCCAGCAGCCAAAATGGCGGTAGAGATGGCTACACCTTC. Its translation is CASSQNGGRDGYTF.

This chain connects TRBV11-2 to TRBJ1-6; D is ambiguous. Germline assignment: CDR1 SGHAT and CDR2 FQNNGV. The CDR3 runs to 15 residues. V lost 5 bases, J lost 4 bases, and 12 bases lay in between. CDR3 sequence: CASSRGGPYNSPLHF. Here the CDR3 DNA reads TGTGCCAGCAGCCGAGGAGGACCTTATAATTCACCCCTCCACTTT.